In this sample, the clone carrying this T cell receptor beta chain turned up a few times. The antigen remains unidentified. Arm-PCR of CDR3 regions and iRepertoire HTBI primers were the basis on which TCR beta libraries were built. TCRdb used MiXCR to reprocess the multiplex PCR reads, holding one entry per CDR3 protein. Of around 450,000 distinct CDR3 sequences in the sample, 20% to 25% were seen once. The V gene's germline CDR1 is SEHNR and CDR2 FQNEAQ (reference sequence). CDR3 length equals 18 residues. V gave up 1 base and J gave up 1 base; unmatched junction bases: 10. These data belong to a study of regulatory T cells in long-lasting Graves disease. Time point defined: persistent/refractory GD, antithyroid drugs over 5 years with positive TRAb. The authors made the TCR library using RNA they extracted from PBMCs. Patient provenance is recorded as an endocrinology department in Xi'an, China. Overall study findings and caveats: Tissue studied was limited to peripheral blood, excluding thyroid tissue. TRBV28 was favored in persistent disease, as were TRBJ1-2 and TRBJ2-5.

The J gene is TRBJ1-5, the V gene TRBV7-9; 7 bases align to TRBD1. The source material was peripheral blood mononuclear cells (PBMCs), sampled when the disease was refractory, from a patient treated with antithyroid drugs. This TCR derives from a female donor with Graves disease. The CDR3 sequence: CASSLVGDSGGSNQPQHF. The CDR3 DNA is TGTGCCAGCAGCTTAGTAGGGGACAGCGGGGGAAGCAATCAGCCCCAGCATTTT. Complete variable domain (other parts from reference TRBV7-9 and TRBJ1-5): DTGVSQNPRHKITKRGQNVTFRCDPISEHNRLYWYRQTLGQGPEFLTYFQNEAQLEKSRLLSDRFSAERPKGSFSTLEIQRTEQGDSAMYLCASSLVGDSGGSNQPQHFGDGTRLSIL.